The present T cell receptor (beta chain) was sequenced within a study of radiotherapy plus CTLA-4 blockade in lung cancer. About the research overall: An objective response was seen in roughly 20% of patients, and disease control in around 33%. Findings of the study overall: Clones of tumor-derived TCRs expanded in blood after radiotherapy plus ipilimumab. Reportedly, early blood T cell clone dynamics best predicted response, with interferon-beta.

This table comes from immunoSEQ multiplex PCR, and its TCRdb copy is limited to in-frame clones, with some not included. The repertoire holds 80,000 to 100,000 clones, with around 88% as singletons. Regarding this clone: The antigen is undetermined.

The CDR3 runs 13 residues. Trimming cost V 10 bases and J 2 bases; bases outside gene matches: 7. Germline CDR1 and CDR2: LNHDA and SQIVND (reference sequence). Enrolled patients, whose metastatic non-small-cell lung cancer was chemo-refractory, received focal radiation plus CTLA-4 blockade with ipilimumab. The clonotype originates from a human donor with non-small cell lung cancer that progressed on radiotherapy plus ipilimumab. This sequence joins TRBV19 and TRBJ2-7, with 8 bases aligning to TRBD1. Sequencing was performed on peripheral blood, taken from a patient treated with radiotherapy plus ipilimumab. For the CDR3, the DNA is TGTGCCACAAGCGACAGGGGTGCCTACGAGCAGTACTTC. It yields the protein CATSDRGAYEQYF.